Below, 5 T cell receptor beta chains from the same sample are listed, as sequenced in a study of cytomegalovirus exposure and HLA in healthy donors (TCRdb year 2017). Library construction relied on the immunoSEQ multiplex PCR assay. TCRdb retrieved this table from immuneACCESS and kept in-frame rearrangements only. Not all clones are present; in checked studies, unresolved V genes account for under half, and no reason is known for the remainder. The sample data list some 170,000 clones, and 85% to 90% of these were observed just once. The top ten hold more than 1.2% of the sample. The sample consisted of PBMCs. The receptors come from a woman aged 30 to 39 in good health and CMV-seronegative.

The chain combines TRBV27 with TRBJ1-6; TRBD1 is a possible D gene (6 bases). Germline CDR1 reads MNHEY; CDR2 reads SMNVEV (reference sequence). Trimming took off 4 bases at V and 3 bases at J, with 13 bases between the two ends. The CDR3 has 16 residues. The CDR3 protein is CASSSGVGGYNSPLHF. CDR3 coding DNA: TGTGCCAGCAGTTCAGGGGTCGGAGGCTATAATTCACCCCTCCACTTT.

The chain links TRBV19 to TRBJ1-2; 7 bases are shared with TRBD1. Germline V gene sequence: CDR1 LNHDA, CDR2 SQIVND (reference sequence). The CDR3 loop spans 13 amino acids. V trimming: 5 bases; J trimming: 4 bases; junction bases outside the gene matches: 4. CDR3 nucleotide sequence: TGTGCCAGTAGTGCCCGGACAGGCTATGGCTACACCTTC. Protein product: CASSARTGYGYTF.

The chain combines TRBV7-8 with TRBJ2-7, with a weak D call TRBD1 (6 bases). The V gene's germline CDR1 is SGHVS and CDR2 FQNEAQ. The CDR3 sequence is 15 residues long. V dropped 5 bases and J dropped 4 bases, with 18 bases sitting between them. The CDR3 DNA is TGTGCCAGCAGCGCCCGGGCCGGACAGAAATACGAGCAGTACTTC. Its protein product is CASSARAGQKYEQYF.

Remarks on this clone: This sample also contains other DNA sequences that code for the same CDR3. The genes are TRBV5-6 and TRBJ2-2; TRBD1 aligns across 9 bases. J gave up 0 bases and V 3 bases, and 3 bases lay outside the gene matches. Germline V gene sequence: CDR1 SGHDT, CDR2 YYEEEE. This CDR3 has 16 amino acids. The CDR3 DNA reads as TGTGCCAGCAGCTGGGACAGGGAACCGAACACCGGGGAGCTGTTTTTT. Protein product: CASSWDREPNTGELFF.

The V call is TRBV4-2, the J call TRBJ1-1; unclear D gene. CDR1 and CDR2 (germline): LGHNA, YNFKEQ. Trimming stripped 4 bases from V and 3 bases from J, with 15 bases between. The CDR3 totals 15 residues. CDR3 in amino acids: CASSPQLEGDTEAFF. Here the CDR3 DNA reads TGTGCCAGCAGCCCACAGTTGGAGGGAGACACTGAAGCTTTCTTT.